This T cell receptor (beta chain) came from a study of cytomegalovirus exposure and HLA in healthy donors. Study context: Most donors, around 81% of some 400 genotyped, fell in the Caucasian-associated ancestry cluster. Study-level results: In an earlier analysis, in approximately 630 donors, most V segments appeared productive either ~90% or ~30% of the time. Cytomegalovirus-associated TCR beta chains were listed, numbering roughly 150.

A multiplex PCR was run with 60 Vbeta primers and 13 Jbeta primers. Assay: immunoSEQ multiplex PCR; the TCRdb copy retains only in-frame clones and omits some. The sample contains roughly 70,000 clones, under 80% of which appear only once. Points on this clone: What it binds is unknown.

The study sampled nominally healthy donors, though unrecorded immune exposures were likely. The germline CDR1 and CDR2 sequences are LNHDA and SQIVND (reference sequence). V was clipped by 2 bases and J by 3 bases; unmatched bases: 4. CDR3 length equals 15 residues. The TCR originated in a male donor in good health and CMV-seropositive. Sequenced material: PBMCs. The chain employs TRBV19 and TRBJ2-1; 7 positions agree with TRBD1. CDR3 in amino acids: CASSIWAGGYNEQFF. The CDR3, as DNA: TGTGCCAGTAGTATATGGGCAGGGGGCTACAATGAGCAGTTCTTC.